A single T cell receptor (beta chain) is shown here with its context. The sample originates from a study of T cell responses to AZD1222 COVID-19 vaccine. Per germline, CDR1 ENHRY and CDR2 SYGVKD. CDR3 length equals 14 residues. Between the trimmed V and J ends, which lost 7 bases and 4 bases, there was a span of 14 bases. TCRdb's table, derived via immunoSEQ multiplex PCR, lists solely in-frame clones and lacks some. The data show roughly 120,000 clones, over 80% seen once. The rearrangement uses TRBV10-3 and TRBJ1-3; D uncertain. This material consisted of peripheral blood, taken 28 days after the second AZD1222 dose. This clonotype originated in an adult who received the AZD1222 COVID-19 vaccine. The CDR3 DNA sequence: TGTGCCATCACTACGGGAGCCTCGGGAAACACCATATATTTT. This gives the protein CAITTGASGNTIYF.